This TCR beta chain was recorded in a study of T cell responses to AZD1222 COVID-19 vaccine (dated by TCRdb to the early 2020s). Background on the whole study: Because spike-specific TCR depth and breadth did not differ between the two schedules, AZD1222 recipients who got a second dose at roughly 4 weeks were pooled with those who got a second dose at roughly 12 weeks. TCR sequencing was performed for 230 to 250 trial participants, of whom some 200 were given two doses of AZD1222 and some 26 were given two doses of MenACWY control vaccine. Enrollment into the trials was organized by age into subgroups of 18-55, 56-69 and 70-plus years, and those subgroups contained 148, 28 and 57 TCR-sequenced participants, respectively.

The CDR3 regions of human TCRbeta chains were analyzed by immunosequencing. As for the original processing: Repertoire TCRs were checked for matches against a reference library of SARS-CoV-2-specific TCRs that had been generated using the MIRA antigen-specificity platform. Breadth was defined as the fraction of unique TCRs that were SARS-CoV-2-associated, and depth was defined as the fraction of total T cells that were SARS-CoV-2-associated. Each spike-specific TCR was assigned to its reactive spike region and to a CD4 or CD8 class using the MIRA data. Log10-transformed breadth and depth values were compared by one-way ANOVA with Sidak's multiple comparisons tests. Imported from immuneACCESS, the table was reduced by TCRdb to in-frame sequences with V and J called. These copies leave out some clones; in studies compared against another copy, an unresolved V gene accounts for under half, and the cause of the remainder is not known. D and trimming come from the DNA, and the V and J calls and clone size come from that table. The sample has fewer than 150,000 clones on record, 89% of them singletons. The ten largest clones take up approximately 4.5% of the sample.

Taken from cysteine to phenylalanine, the CDR3 has 15 residues. Only the CDR3 part of the read is kept: 45 bases, read in frame from the first base. Relative to germline, V is 3 bases shorter and J is 3 bases shorter, with 12 bases between their ends. According to the germline V gene, CDR1 reads MDHEN and CDR2 reads SYDVKM. Concerning this clone itself: The antigen it binds to is not known. There are no base qualities to consult, and no much larger clone falls within one base.

The investigation overall reported the following: Participants were mostly white British, with more females than males. The authors suggested clonal diversity may have been underestimated. A significant rise in spike-specific TCR breadth and depth was observed after two AZD1222 doses relative to day 0 and relative to MenACWY recipients. Because no day 14 peak-response samples were available, repertoires were characterized only after the peak T cell response. Conclusions about previously exposed vaccinees were limited because only six or seven AZD1222 recipients were SARS-CoV-2 seropositive at baseline. The 56-69-year group was small, and its depth increase did not reach significance, likely because of low power. CD4 TCRs associated with the vaccine covered the entire spike protein, and the dominant responses were in regions 160-218 and 743-854. Nearly half of unique spike-specific TCRs reportedly recognized epitopes outside regions mutated in the B.1.351 and B.1.1.7 variants.

In the paper's terms, the time point label means: baseline before first vaccination. Samples from vaccinated people were obtained from the UK trials COV001 and COV002, which included a single-blind randomized controlled phase 2/3 trial of AZD1222 (ChAdOx1 nCoV-19) in healthy adults. For TCRbeta chain sequencing, PBMC samples were collected from trial participants at day 0 and at day 28 after the second dose. The clonotype originates from an adult in good health. The sequence is built from TRBV28 and TRBJ1-5; TRBD1 could be the D gene, as 5 bases match. The sequences come from peripheral blood, collected on day 0 of AZD1222 vaccination. Here is the DNA: TGTGCCAGCAGTTTCGCCGGGGCTTTCAATCAGCCCCAGCATTTT. The resulting protein is CASSFAGAFNQPQHF. The full variable domain, completed from the reference TRBV28 and TRBJ1-5 proteins outside the CDR3, reads DVKVTQSSRYLVKRTGEKVFLECVQDMDHENMFWYRQDPGLGLRLIYFSYDVKMKEKGDIPEGYSVSREKKERFSLILESASTNQTSMYLCASSFAGAFNQPQHFGDGTRLSIL.